The clone carrying this T cell receptor beta chain occurred once. Sequencing used cDNA as its template, made by extracting RNA and reverse transcribing it. TCRdb's copy holds only in-frame clones and misses some; the assay was immunoSEQ multiplex PCR. The table lists 180,000 or so clones, approximately 50% of them singletons, with 10% in the top ten. Looked up from germline, CDR1 is SGHTA and CDR2 is FQGNSA. This CDR3 is 15 amino acids long. The germline V and J ends were trimmed by 2 bases and 4 bases, with 12 bases remaining between them. The sample comes from a study of CD8+ T cells in alopecia areata. Treatment specified: oral pan-JAK inhibitor, 5-10 mg twice daily. Researchers picked out CD4+ and CD8+ T cells from PBMCs by sorting.

This sequence was found in a human donor with alopecia areata. This sequence joins TRBV7-2 and TRBJ1-5; tentative D call: TRBD1 (5 bases). The starting material was CD8+ T cells sorted from blood, obtained at week 52, from a patient treated with tofacitinib. CDR3 protein: CASSLSGAANQPQHF. The CDR3 DNA reads as TGTGCCAGCAGCTTATCCGGGGCCGCTAATCAGCCCCAGCATTTT. Variable domain in full (rest from reference TRBV7-2 and TRBJ1-5): GAGVSQSPSNKVTEKGKDVELRCDPISGHTALYWYRQSLGQGLEFLIYFQGNSAPDKSGLPSDRFSAERTGGSVSTLTIQRTQQEDSAVYLCASSLSGAANQPQHFGDGTRLSIL.